These T cell receptor beta chains were read from a single sample in a study of T cell responses to AZD1222 COVID-19 vaccine. Clones were sequenced by immunoSEQ multiplex PCR, and TCRdb holds only the in-frame ones, with some missing. The repertoire includes some 120,000 clones, 91% of them detected once, and approximately 4.2% sits in the top ten. The sequenced sample was peripheral blood, obtained on day 0 of AZD1222 vaccination. These receptors were collected from an adult in good health. The CDR3 runs from the conserved cysteine through the conserved F or W. Some rows mark clone size as missing; the rest say once, few, many or name a class of expanded clone.

j_gene | v_gene | abundance | CDR3aa
TRBJ2-3 | TRBV28 | - | CASSLPSDSWGWGPRSTDTQYF
TRBJ2-2 | TRBV9 | - | CASSLRTTNTGELFF
TRBJ1-6 | TRBV7-2 | - | CASRFDSYNSPLHF
TRBJ2-7 | TRBV27 | - | CASSFQGAEQYF
TRBJ2-1 | TRBV19 | - | CASSRGQGVYNEQFF
TRBJ1-1 | TRBV14 | medium-sized | CASSPGGALGTEAFF
TRBJ2-5 | TRBV7-2 | - | CASSLSQGRRETQYF
TRBJ2-7 | TRBV20-1 | - | CSAGVGLPIHEQYF
TRBJ1-1 | TRBV23-1 | - | CASSQDSDRGRTEAFF
TRBJ2-7 | TRBV28 | - | CASSLMVKPYEQYF
TRBJ1-1 | TRBV7-2 | - | CASSRLGTEAFF
TRBJ1-2 | TRBV20-1 | once | CSASPPTNYGYTF
TRBJ1-4 | TRBV7-4 | - | CASRYHEAVEKLFF
TRBJ1-5 | TRBV28 | - | CASSLFLNQPQHF
TRBJ1-4 | TRBV5-6 | - | CASSWGSGGEKLFF
TRBJ2-1 | TRBV4-3 | - | CASSQELLAGGYNEQFF
TRBJ2-1 | TRBV24-1 | once | CATSDLGIAGNEQFF
TRBJ2-3 | TRBV19 | - | CASSAQPTVPTDTQYF
TRBJ1-1 | TRBV15 | - | CATSGQGGTEAFF
TRBJ1-1 | TRBV5-1 | - | CASSLGRNTEAFF
TRBJ2-1 | TRBV4-1 | once | CASSQLGPSSYNEQFF
TRBJ1-5 | TRBV6-2/TRBV6-3 | - | CASSYVGGSNQPQHF
TRBJ1-2 | TRBV2 | - | CASSEEGTGDYYGYTF
TRBJ1-2 | TRBV6-5 | - | CASTPSAGAYGYTF
TRBJ2-1 | TRBV7-3 | - | CASSSQAAGRYNEQFF
TRBJ1-1 | TRBV18 | - | CASSPPGTGGAEAFF
TRBJ2-7 | TRBV4-2 | many | CASSPLPSYEQYF
TRBJ2-5 | TRBV7-6 | - | CASSVRDRGPETQYF
TRBJ1-2 | TRBV12-5 | - | CASVDPGQGNYGYTF
TRBJ1-6 | TRBV5-5 | few | CASSLEPGGGGSPLHF
TRBJ2-7 | TRBV6-2/TRBV6-3 | - | CASSSGQSYEQYF
TRBJ2-7 | TRBV7-2 | - | CASSPRTSGGNYEQYF
TRBJ1-2 | TRBV6-5 | - | CASSPDRGDYGYTF
TRBJ1-1 | TRBV3-1/TRBV3-2 | - | CASSQPSQGLTEAFF
TRBJ2-7 | TRBV11-1 | - | CASSLESGSSYEQYF
TRBJ2-7 | TRBV27 | - | CASRSDRGSYEQYF
TRBJ2-1 | TRBV7-9 | once | CASSLISSYNEQFF
TRBJ2-6 | TRBV19 | - | CASTLAGTGANVLTF
TRBJ1-1 | TRBV27 | - | CASSLLPGQGETEAFF
TRBJ2-3 | TRBV5-5 | - | CASSHGTSGGRSTDTQYF
TRBJ1-2 | TRBV9 | - | CASSVPLTGGARGYTF
TRBJ1-2 | TRBV18 | - | CASSPRGGSGYTF
TRBJ1-5 | TRBV18 | - | CASSPRPGLNQPQHF
TRBJ1-2 | TRBV9 | - | CASSVELGADYGYTF
TRBJ1-2 | TRBV27 | - | CASGQPFTLGGYTF
TRBJ2-3 | TRBV24-1 | - | CATRNLGADTQYF
TRBJ2-1 | TRBV19 | once | CASSTILGYNEQFF